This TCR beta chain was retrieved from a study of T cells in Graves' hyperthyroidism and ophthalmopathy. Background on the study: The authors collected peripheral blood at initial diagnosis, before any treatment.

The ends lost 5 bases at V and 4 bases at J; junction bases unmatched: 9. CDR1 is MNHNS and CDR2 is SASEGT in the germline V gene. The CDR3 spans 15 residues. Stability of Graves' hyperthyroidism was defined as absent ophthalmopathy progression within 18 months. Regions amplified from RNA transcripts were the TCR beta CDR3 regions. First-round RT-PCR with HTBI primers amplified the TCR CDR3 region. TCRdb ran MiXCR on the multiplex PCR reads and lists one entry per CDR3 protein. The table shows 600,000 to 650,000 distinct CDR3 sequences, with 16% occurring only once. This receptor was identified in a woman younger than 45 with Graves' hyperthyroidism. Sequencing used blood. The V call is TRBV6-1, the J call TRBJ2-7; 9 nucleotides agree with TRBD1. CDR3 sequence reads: CASSPLDRGSYEQYF. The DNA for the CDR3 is TGTGCCAGCAGTCCCTTGGACAGGGGATCGTACGAGCAGTACTTC.